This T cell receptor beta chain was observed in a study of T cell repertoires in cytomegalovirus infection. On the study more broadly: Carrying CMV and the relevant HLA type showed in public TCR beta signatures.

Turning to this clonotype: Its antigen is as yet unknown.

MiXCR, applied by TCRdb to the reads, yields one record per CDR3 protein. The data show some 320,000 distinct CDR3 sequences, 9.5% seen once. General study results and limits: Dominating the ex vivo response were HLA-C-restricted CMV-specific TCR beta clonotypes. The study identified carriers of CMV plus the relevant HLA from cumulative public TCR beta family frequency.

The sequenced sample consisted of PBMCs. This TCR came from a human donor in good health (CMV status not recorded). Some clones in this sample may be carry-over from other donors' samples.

CDR3 protein: CASSLNSRGYEQYF. The CDR3 DNA sequence: TGTGCCAGCAGTTTAAACAGCAGGGGCTACGAGCAGTACTTC. The chain links TRBV7-2 to TRBJ2-7; D is possibly TRBD1 (6 bases). Trimming shortened V by 6 bases and J by 3 bases, and 15 bases separated the two germline ends. From germline, CDR1 is SGHTA and CDR2 FQGNSA. CDR3 length equals 14 residues.